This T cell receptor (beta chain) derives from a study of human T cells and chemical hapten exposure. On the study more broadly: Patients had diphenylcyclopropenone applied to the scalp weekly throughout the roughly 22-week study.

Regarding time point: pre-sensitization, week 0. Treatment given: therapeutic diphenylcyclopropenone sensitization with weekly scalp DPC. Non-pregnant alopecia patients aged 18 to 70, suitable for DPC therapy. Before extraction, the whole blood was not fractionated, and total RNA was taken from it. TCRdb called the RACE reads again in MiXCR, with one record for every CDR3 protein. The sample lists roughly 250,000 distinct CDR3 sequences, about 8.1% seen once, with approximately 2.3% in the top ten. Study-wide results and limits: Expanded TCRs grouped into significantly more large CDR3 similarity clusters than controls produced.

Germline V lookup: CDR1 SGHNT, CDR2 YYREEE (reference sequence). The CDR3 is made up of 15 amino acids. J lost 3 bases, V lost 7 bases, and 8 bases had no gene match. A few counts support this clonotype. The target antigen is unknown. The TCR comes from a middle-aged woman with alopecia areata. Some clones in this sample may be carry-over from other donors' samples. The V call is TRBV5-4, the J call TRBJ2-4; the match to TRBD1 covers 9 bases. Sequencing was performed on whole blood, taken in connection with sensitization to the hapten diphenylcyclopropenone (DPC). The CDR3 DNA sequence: TGTGCCAGCGGAGACAGGGGGGTTGACAAAAACATTCAGTACTTC. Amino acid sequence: CASGDRGVDKNIQYF.